The source of this T cell receptor beta chain is a study of cytomegalovirus exposure and HLA in healthy donors. Comment on this clone: Its specificity is unknown.

Overall study results and limits: At a 0.05 false discovery rate, a later analysis found approximately 15,000 TCR beta sequences to be associated with HLA alleles.

In the PCR, 60 Vbeta and 13 Jbeta primers were used. Sequenced by immunoSEQ multiplex PCR; TCRdb stores in-frame clones only, minus some. The table includes roughly 84,000 clones, around 77% detected once. CDR1 is SGHDT and CDR2 is YYEEEE in the germline V gene. This CDR3 has 14 amino acids. V lost 3 bases to trimming and J lost 7 bases, with 11 bases between them. The chain employs TRBV5-6 and TRBJ1-6; no definite D call. Material: PBMCs. The receptor was derived from a man over 45 in good health and CMV-seronegative. CDR3 loop: CASSSAPSNSPLHF. CDR3 nucleotide sequence: TGTGCCAGCAGCTCCGCCCCTAGCAATTCACCCCTCCACTTT.